What follows are 31 T cell receptor beta chains derived from one specimen sequenced in a study of identical twins. TCRdb passed the 5' RACE reads through MiXCR, listing each CDR3 protein once. The sample consists of around 510,000 distinct CDR3 sequences, over 11% of them appearing once. This sample was also put to use in a study of yellow fever vaccine responses in identical twins.

Sequenced input: CD4+ T cells sorted from blood. The source is a woman aged 18-29 years in good health.

J is TRBJ1-4 and V is TRBV6-5; D is ambiguous. V was trimmed by 2 bases and J by 11 bases, leaving 6 bases between them. Germline V lookup: CDR1 MNHEY, CDR2 SVGAGI. The CDR3 is 11 amino acids. CDR3 loop: CASSYGDKLFF. CDR3 coding DNA: TGTGCCAGCAGTTACGGGGATAAACTGTTTTTT.

V and J are TRBV12-3 or TRBV12-4 and TRBJ1-4; TRBD1 aligns across 7 bases. The CDR3 is 15 amino acids. The trim removed 3 bases at V and 8 bases at J, leaving 9 bases unmatched. CDR3: CASSFYETGVEKLFF. The CDR3 DNA sequence: TGTGCCAGCAGTTTCTATGAAACAGGGGTCGAAAAACTGTTTTTT.

V is TRBV15 and J is TRBJ2-3; D possibly uses TRBD1 or TRBD2 (5 bases each). Germline CDR1 and CDR2: LNHNV and YYDKDF (reference sequence). V was cut by 0 bases and J by 3 bases, with 13 bases left in between. The CDR3 is made up of 16 amino acids. CDR3 in DNA: TGTGCCACCAGCAGAGAGGCAGGCAGGGAGACAGATACGCAGTATTTT. It yields the protein CATSREAGRETDTQYF.

This chain links TRBV18 with TRBJ2-6; D is unresolved. Germline V lookup: CDR1 KGHSH, CDR2 LQKENI. The V end lost 3 bases, the J end lost 0 bases, and 18 bases lay between the germline ends. The CDR3 is 19 amino acids. The CDR3 here is CASSPLATQAVSGANVLTF. CDR3 nucleotides: TGTGCCAGCTCACCTCTCGCCACTCAGGCGGTCTCTGGGGCCAACGTCCTGACTTTC.

The sample holds many counts of this clonotype. The chain joins TRBV12-3 or TRBV12-4 to TRBJ2-5, with TRBD1 identical over 7 bases. J gave up 6 bases and V 4 bases, and 5 bases lay outside the gene matches. CDR3 size: 13 residues. CDR3 DNA sequence: TGTGCCAGCAGTTCACTGACAGGGAAGACCCAGTACTTC. Encoded protein: CASSSLTGKTQYF.

This clonotype was detected a few times. The V gene is TRBV2, the J gene TRBJ2-3; D gene ambiguous. Germline CDR1 is SNHLY and CDR2 is FYNNEI. V shed 7 bases and J shed 8 bases, with 13 bases lying between them. The CDR3 runs 12 residues. The CDR3 region has the DNA TGTGCCAGCAAGAGACCAGACCTTACGCAGTATTTT. Its translation: CASKRPDLTQYF.

This clonotype has just a few counts. CDR3 in amino acids: CASSLGDSLSGELFF. CDR3 DNA sequence: TGCGCCAGCAGCTTGGGGGACAGTCTCAGCGGGGAGCTGTTTTTT. This chain connects TRBV5-1 to TRBJ2-2; 7 bases agree with TRBD1. This CDR3 comprises 15 residues. V lost 0 bases and J lost 7; bases outside the gene matches: 6. CDR1 SGHRS and CDR2 YFSETQ come from the germline V gene.

V is TRBV4-2 and J is TRBJ2-5; 8 bases are shared with TRBD2. Germline CDR1 is LGHNA and CDR2 is YNFKEQ. The CDR3 contains 22 residues. V shed 4 bases, J shed 5 bases, and the junction held 30 bases outside the gene matches. The CDR3 is CASSPNRHGRGGLAQSRETQYF. The CDR3 bases are TGTGCCAGCAGCCCTAATCGTCACGGTCGGGGTGGACTAGCCCAGAGTAGGGAGACCCAGTACTTC.

This clonotype was picked up a small number of times. This sequence joins TRBV10-3 and TRBJ2-5; D remains ambiguous. Germline CDR1 and CDR2: ENHRY and SYGVKD. The CDR3 length is 19 residues. With 3 bases removed from V and 4 bases from J, the gap between germline ends came to 27 bases. CDR3 bases: TGTGCCATCAGTGATCCTTTAATGGGGTCGGGCGAAGGTTTAGAGACCCAGTACTTC. It specifies CAISDPLMGSGEGLETQYF.

This chain connects TRBV24-1 to TRBJ2-5, with 8 bases identical to TRBD1. The CDR3 has 15 amino acids. CDR1 and CDR2 from the germline V gene are KGHDR and SFDVKD. The V segment lost 4 bases and the J segment 5 bases; nucleotides outside the gene matches: 8. DNA for the CDR3: TGTGCCACCAGTGAGTCGACAGGGGCAGGGGAGACCCAGTACTTC. This codes for CATSESTGAGETQYF.

This chain joins TRBV3-1 and TRBJ1-5, with D maybe TRBD1 (5 bases). Germline V lookup: CDR1 LGHDT, CDR2 YNNKEL (reference sequence). The CDR3 has 14 residues. Trimming pared 5 bases from V and 1 base from J, leaving 9 bases between. CDR3 DNA: TGTGCCAGCAGCTCCTGGGACAGCAATCAGCCCCAGCATTTT. Its translation is CASSSWDSNQPQHF.

The rearrangement uses TRBV30 and TRBJ2-1; D is tentatively TRBD1 or TRBD2 (5 bases each). This CDR3 contains 14 residues. The germline CDR1 and CDR2 sequences are GTSNPN and SVGIG (reference sequence). V lost 5 bases, J lost 0 bases, and 11 bases lay in between. CDR3 sequence (DNA): TGTGCCTGGGGGGACGTAAGCTCCTACAATGAGCAGTTCTTC. It codes for CAWGDVSSYNEQFF.

The V and J genes are TRBV18 and TRBJ2-5; D tentatively fits TRBD1 or TRBD2 (5 bases each). Germline V gives CDR1 KGHSH, CDR2 LQKENI. The V and J ends lost 2 bases and 3 bases respectively, with 13 bases between them. This CDR3 has 15 residues. For the CDR3, the DNA is TGTGCCAGCTCACCAGTTGGGGTGGGGGAAGAGACCCAGTACTTC. This translates into CASSPVGVGEETQYF.

In this sample, this clonotype turned up a few times. The chain couples TRBV28 to TRBJ2-3, with TRBD2 as a possible D gene (6 bases). The CDR3 runs to 16 residues. Looked up from germline, CDR1 is MDHEN and CDR2 is SYDVKM. Deletions cut 5 bases from V and 2 bases from J, with 17 bases between. CDR3 in DNA: TGTGCCAGCAGTCTCCTCCGGGACTTCATCACAGATACGCAGTATTTT. This gives the protein CASSLLRDFITDTQYF.

The chain is built from TRBV5-6 and TRBJ2-7; D could derive from TRBD1 or TRBD2 (6 bases each). The V end lost 0 bases, the J end lost 2 bases, and 15 bases lay between the germline ends. Germline lookup yields CDR1 SGHDT and CDR2 YYEEEE. This CDR3 is 16 amino acids long. The CDR3 here is CASSLVRGTQTYEQYF. The CDR3 nucleotides are TGTGCCAGCAGCTTGGTTCGCGGGACACAAACCTACGAGCAGTACTTC. The variable domain in full, completed from reference TRBV5-6 and TRBJ2-7, reads DAGVTQSPTHLIKTRGQQVTLRCSPKSGHDTVSWYQQALGQGPQFIFQYYEEEERQRGNFPDRFSGHQFPNYSSELNVNALLLGDSALYLCASSLVRGTQTYEQYFGPGTRLTVT.

In its sample, this clonotype was seen a few times. The CDR3 region has the DNA TGTGCCAGCAGCTCGCTTTATGGGACTAGCGGATCCTTCAGCTCCTACGAGCAGTACTTC. This codes for CASSSLYGTSGSFSSYEQYF. V and J are TRBV5-6 and TRBJ2-7; 11 bases agree with TRBD2. Germline V gene sequence: CDR1 SGHDT, CDR2 YYEEEE. The CDR3 spans 20 residues. V was pared by 3 bases and J by 0 bases, with 17 bases of the junction left unmatched.

The rearrangement uses TRBV20-1 and TRBJ1-2; D is ambiguous. The CDR3 is 12 residues long. V dropped 5 bases and J dropped 6 bases, with 13 bases sitting between them. From germline, CDR1 is DFQATT and CDR2 SNEGSKA (reference sequence). The CDR3 nucleotides read TGCAGTGCTGCAACCCCGGGGAATGGCTACACCTTC. It encodes CSAATPGNGYTF.

This clonotype was found a few times. The rearrangement links TRBV5-1 to TRBJ2-1; no clear D gene. The CDR3 length is 14 residues. The V and J ends lost 5 bases and 0 bases respectively, with 9 bases between them. In germline, CDR1 is SGHRS, CDR2 YFSETQ. The CDR3 DNA reads as TGCGCCAGCAGATGGGAAGGCTCCTACAATGAGCAGTTCTTC. Protein sequence: CASRWEGSYNEQFF.

This clonotype was recorded at least ten times. The chain is built from TRBV6-5 and TRBJ2-3, with D hard to call. Germline CDR1 reads MNHEY; CDR2 reads SVGAGI. The V end lost 1 base, the J end lost 6 bases, and 2 bases lay between the germline ends. This CDR3 has 11 amino acids. CDR3 DNA: TGTGCCAGCAGTTACTTGGATACGCAGTATTTT. Translated: CASSYLDTQYF.

This clonotype showed up many times. The chain combines TRBV7-8 with TRBJ1-2; no definite D call. This CDR3 region has 15 residues. The V end lost 1 base, the J end lost 9 bases, and 18 bases lay between the germline ends. The germline gives CDR1 SGHVS, CDR2 FQNEAQ. The CDR3 sequence is CASSLGDVGSGRYTF. As DNA, the CDR3 is TGTGCCAGCAGCTTAGGGGATGTAGGGAGTGGTCGCTACACCTTC.

This clonotype appeared many times. The gene calls are TRBV5-1 and TRBJ1-1; no clear D. The CDR3 consists of 13 residues. V was pared by 3 bases and J by 1 base, with 7 bases between. Per germline, CDR1 SGHRS and CDR2 YFSETQ. Here the CDR3 reads CASSWWENTEAFF. The CDR3 DNA follows: TGCGCCAGCAGCTGGTGGGAGAACACTGAAGCTTTCTTT. Full variable domain (remainder filled in from reference TRBV5-1 and TRBJ1-1): KAGVTQTPRYLIKTRGQQVTLSCSPISGHRSVSWYQQTPGQGLQFLFEYFSETQRNKGNFPGRFSGRQFSNSRSEMNVSTLELGDSALYLCASSWWENTEAFFGQGTRLTVV.

The chain has TRBV7-3 and TRBJ2-4, with D possibly being TRBD2 (7 bases). The V gene's germline CDR1 is SGHTA and CDR2 FQGTGA. The CDR3 contains 16 residues. V was pared by 5 bases and J by 0 bases, with 14 bases between. CDR3 region: CASSLLGGLAKNIQYF. The CDR3 region has the DNA TGTGCCAGCAGCCTCCTCGGGGGGCTAGCCAAAAACATTCAGTACTTC.

This chain connects TRBV20-1 to TRBJ2-3, with D perhaps matching TRBD1 (6 bases). Trimming took off 0 bases at V and 3 bases at J, with 13 bases between the two ends. Germline V gives CDR1 DFQATT, CDR2 SNEGSKA (reference sequence). The CDR3 runs 15 residues. The CDR3 nucleotides read TGCAGTGCTAGAGATCTTCGACAGGCAACAGATACGCAGTATTTT. This sequence encodes CSARDLRQATDTQYF.

The J gene is TRBJ2-2, the V gene TRBV24-1; 8 bases are shared with TRBD2. The CDR3 consists of 17 residues. Per the germline V gene, CDR1 is KGHDR and CDR2 is SFDVKD. V shed 3 bases and J 0 bases; nucleotides not matched to a gene: 5. CDR3 protein: CATSDPGLEANTGELFF. DNA for the CDR3: TGTGCCACCAGTGATCCGGGACTAGAGGCGAACACCGGGGAGCTGTTTTTT.

This clonotype was picked up a small number of times. The CDR3 protein is CASSPGTGHTEAFF. CDR3 nucleotides: TGTGCCAGCAGTCCTGGGACAGGGCACACTGAAGCTTTCTTT. J is TRBJ1-1 and V is TRBV12-3 or TRBV12-4; TRBD1 matches 9 bases. The CDR3 has 14 amino acids. V was clipped by 5 bases and J by 3 bases; unmatched bases: 4.

This clonotype was recorded many times. V usage is TRBV28 and J usage is TRBJ2-7, with 9 bases matching TRBD2. V shed 5 bases and J 3 bases; nucleotides not matched to a gene: 8. The CDR3 is 15 amino acids. Germline CDR1 and CDR2: MDHEN and SYDVKM. The CDR3 protein is CASSLPGLADYEQYF. CDR3 DNA: TGTGCCAGCAGTCTCCCGGGACTAGCAGACTACGAGCAGTACTTC. The full variable domain, in which reference TRBV28 and TRBJ2-7 provide the parts outside the CDR3, is DVKVTQSSRYLVKRTGEKVFLECVQDMDHENMFWYRQDPGLGLRLIYFSYDVKMKEKGDIPEGYSVSREKKERFSLILESASTNQTSMYLCASSLPGLADYEQYFGPGTRLTVT.

The CDR3 DNA reads as TGTGCCAGCAGCCAAGATTTGAGCGGGGGTAACTACGAGCAGTACTTC. Translated: CASSQDLSGGNYEQYF. This sequence joins TRBV4-2 and TRBJ2-7; 8 bases fit TRBD2. After removal of 0 bases from V and 3 bases from J, the junction contained 7 bases not matched to a gene. CDR3 length equals 16 residues. From germline, CDR1 is LGHNA and CDR2 YNFKEQ.

This clonotype has only a few counts. The V gene is TRBV3-1, the J gene TRBJ2-5, with 7 bases aligning to TRBD2. The CDR3 runs to 16 residues. Germline values: CDR1 LGHDT, CDR2 YNNKEL (reference sequence). V was pared by 5 bases and J by 1 base, with 10 bases of the junction left unmatched. The CDR3 region is CASSFNTAGVQETQYF. CDR3 bases: TGTGCCAGCAGCTTCAACACCGCGGGGGTCCAAGAGACCCAGTACTTC.

This clonotype has ten or more counts. V and J are TRBV5-1 and TRBJ1-2; weak D call: TRBD1 (5 bases). Per germline, CDR1 SGHRS and CDR2 YFSETQ. The CDR3 is 13 amino acids. Trimming cost V 4 bases and J 7 bases, with 14 bases left between them. CDR3 DNA: TGCGCCAGCAGCCTGGACACGGGAGGTGGCTACACCTTC. It specifies CASSLDTGGGYTF.

The rearrangement uses TRBV12-3 or TRBV12-4 and TRBJ1-3; D is uncertain. Trimming left V 2 bases short and J 3 bases short, with 5 bases between. The CDR3 totals 13 residues. The CDR3 DNA sequence: TGTGCCAGCAGTTTAACAGTTGGAAACACCATATATTTT. Protein: CASSLTVGNTIYF.

This chain joins TRBV28 and TRBJ2-7; D is unresolved. This CDR3 is built from 12 residues. Germline assignment: CDR1 MDHEN and CDR2 SYDVKM. V lost 8 bases and J lost 2, with 10 bases in between. The CDR3 loop is CASLRNTYEQYF. In DNA, the CDR3 is TGTGCCAGCCTCAGAAATACCTACGAGCAGTACTTC.